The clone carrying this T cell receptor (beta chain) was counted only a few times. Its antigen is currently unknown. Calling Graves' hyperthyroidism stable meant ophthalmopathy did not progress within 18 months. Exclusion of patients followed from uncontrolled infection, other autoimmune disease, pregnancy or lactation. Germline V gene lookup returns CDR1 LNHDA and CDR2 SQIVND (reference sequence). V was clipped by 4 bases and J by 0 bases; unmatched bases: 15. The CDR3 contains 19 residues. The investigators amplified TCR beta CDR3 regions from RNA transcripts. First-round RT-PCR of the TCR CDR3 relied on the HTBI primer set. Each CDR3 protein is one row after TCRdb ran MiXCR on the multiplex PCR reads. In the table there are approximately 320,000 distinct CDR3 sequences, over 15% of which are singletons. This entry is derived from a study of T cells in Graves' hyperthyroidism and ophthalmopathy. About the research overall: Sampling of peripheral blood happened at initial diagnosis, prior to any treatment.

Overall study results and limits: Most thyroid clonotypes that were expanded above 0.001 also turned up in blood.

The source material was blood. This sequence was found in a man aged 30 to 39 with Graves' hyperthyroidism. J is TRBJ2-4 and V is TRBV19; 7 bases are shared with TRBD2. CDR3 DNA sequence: TGTGCCAGTAGTAACCTGAGGCTAGCGGAACTGCTAGCCAAAAACATTCAGTACTTC. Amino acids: CASSNLRLAELLAKNIQYF.